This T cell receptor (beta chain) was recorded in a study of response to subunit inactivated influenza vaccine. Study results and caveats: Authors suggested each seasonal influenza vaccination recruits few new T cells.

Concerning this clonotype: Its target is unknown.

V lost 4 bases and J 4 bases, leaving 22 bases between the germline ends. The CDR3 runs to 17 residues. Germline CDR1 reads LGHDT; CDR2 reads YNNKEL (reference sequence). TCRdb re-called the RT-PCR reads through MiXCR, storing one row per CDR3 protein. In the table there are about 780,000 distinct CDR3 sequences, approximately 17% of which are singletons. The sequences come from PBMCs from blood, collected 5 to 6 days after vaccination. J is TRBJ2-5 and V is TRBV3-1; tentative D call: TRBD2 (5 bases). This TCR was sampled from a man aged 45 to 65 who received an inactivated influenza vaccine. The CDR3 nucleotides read TGTGCCAGCAGCCGGAGTGTTCGAGGGAGTACCCCAGAGACCCAGTACTTC. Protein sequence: CASSRSVRGSTPETQYF.